Shown below are 17 T cell receptor beta chains from a single sample sequenced in a study of blood T cells in healthy people across ages. Then a second PCR, running roughly 6 to 12 cycles, was carried out with a sample-barcoded 5' primer and a J-beta primer mix. In TCRdb, the 5' RACE reads were re-called with MiXCR into one record per CDR3 protein. The sample carries around 1,000,000 distinct CDR3 sequences, around 25% recorded once. These records were also assigned to another study, of T cells of mothers and their children.

The specimen was blood. These receptor sequences come from a girl aged 2-9 years in good health.

This clonotype appeared many times. The chain couples TRBV7-8 to TRBJ2-3; the match to TRBD1 covers 7 bases. V shed 6 bases, J shed 0 bases, and the junction held 6 bases outside the gene matches. The CDR3 has 15 amino acids. Germline V lookup: CDR1 SGHVS, CDR2 FQNEAQ. The CDR3 nucleotides read TGTGCCAGCAGTTTTAACAGGGGTAGCACAGATACGCAGTATTTT. It specifies CASSFNRGSTDTQYF. The complete variable domain, with remaining parts taken from reference TRBV7-8 and TRBJ2-3, reads GAGVSQSPRYKVAKRGQDVALRCDPISGHVSLFWYQQALGQGPEFLTYFQNEAQLDKSGLPSDRFFAERPEGSVSTLKIQRTQQEDSAVYLCASSFNRGSTDTQYFGPGTRLTVL.

This clonotype came up a few times. The chain recombines TRBV20-1 with TRBJ2-5, with 9 bases aligning to TRBD1. The closer fit of TRBJ2-7 to the DNA end suggests the J call may be wrong. Germline lookup yields CDR1 DFQATT and CDR2 SNEGSKA (reference sequence). CDR3 length equals 15 residues. CDR3 nucleotide sequence: TGCAGTGCTCGGGACTCCGGGACAGGGATCCACGAGCAGTACTTC. Protein sequence: CSARDSGTGIHEQYF.

CDR3 coding DNA: TGTGCCAGCAGCTCTACTGGGACTGCCGGGTTCGACGAGCAGTACTTC. It specifies CASSSTGTAGFDEQYF. The genes are TRBV7-9 and TRBJ2-7; TRBD2 is a possible D gene (6 bases). The V end lost 4 bases, the J end lost 5 bases, and 21 bases lay between the germline ends. Germline V lookup: CDR1 SEHNR, CDR2 FQNEAQ (reference sequence). The CDR3 contains 16 residues.

This clonotype was detected a few times. The chain carries TRBV29-1 and TRBJ2-1; D may match TRBD1 or TRBD2 (5 bases each). The closer fit of TRBJ2-7 to the DNA end suggests the J call may be wrong. In germline, CDR1 is SQVTM, CDR2 ANQGSEA. This CDR3 is built from 14 residues. The CDR3: CSVSGAELFYEQYF. The CDR3 coding sequence is TGCAGCGTTTCCGGGGCGGAGCTTTTCTACGAGCAGTACTTC.

This clonotype has a handful of counts. This rearrangement joins TRBV4-3 to TRBJ1-2; no definite D call. The CDR3 length is 16 residues. Germline CDR1 LGHNA, CDR2 YSLEER. V gave up 2 bases and J gave up 0 bases, with 13 bases separating them. CDR3 region: CASSQSSALANYGYTF. CDR3 in DNA: TGCGCCAGCAGCCAATCATCGGCCTTAGCTAACTATGGCTACACCTTC.

J is TRBJ2-7 and V is TRBV20-1; D possibly corresponds to TRBD1 (6 bases). Germline loops: CDR1 DFQATT, CDR2 SNEGSKA (reference sequence). Trimming took 2 bases from V and 4 from J, leaving 12 bases between them. The CDR3 has 13 amino acids. The CDR3 DNA follows: TGCAGTGCTAGAAGGGGGTTTTTATACGAGCAGTACTTC. This sequence encodes CSARRGFLYEQYF.

The chain uses TRBV12-3 or TRBV12-4 and TRBJ2-5; the match to TRBD1 covers 9 bases. With the DNA end fitting TRBJ2-1 better, the J assignment may be wrong. The CDR3 has 15 residues. CDR3 in amino acids: CASSLVGQGTNKQFF. As DNA, the CDR3 is TGTGCCAGCAGTTTAGTAGGACAGGGGACTAATAAGCAGTTCTTC.

This clonotype came up a few times. The rearrangement joins TRBV14 to TRBJ1-4, with no clear D. CDR1 and CDR2 from the germline V gene are SGHDN and FVKESK. V was cut by 3 bases and J by 4 bases, with 18 bases left in between. The CDR3 totals 17 residues. CDR3 sequence: CASSHGQEYKGNEKLFF. The CDR3, as DNA: TGTGCCAGCAGCCATGGCCAGGAGTATAAGGGTAATGAAAAACTGTTTTTT. Full variable domain (rest looked up from reference TRBV14 and TRBJ1-4): EAGVTQFPSHSVIEKGQTVTLRCDPISGHDNLYWYRRVMGKEIKFLLHFVKESKQDESGMPNNRFLAERTGGTYSTLKVQPAELEDSGVYFCASSHGQEYKGNEKLFFGSGTQLSVL.

A few counts support this clonotype. The chain has TRBV4-2 and TRBJ1-5, with a weak D call TRBD1 (5 bases). V shed 4 bases and J shed 5 bases, with 18 bases lying between them. The CDR3 loop spans 16 amino acids. CDR1 and CDR2 (germline): LGHNA, YNFKEQ. The DNA for the CDR3 is TGTGCCAGCAGCCGCACCTGGACGGGGGATTATCAGCCCCAGCATTTT. This translates into CASSRTWTGDYQPQHF.

The chain couples TRBV12-3 or TRBV12-4 to TRBJ2-7, with D perhaps matching TRBD1 (6 bases). V was pared by 8 bases and J by 1 base, with 15 bases between. The CDR3 sequence is 14 residues long. The DNA of the CDR3 is TGTGCCAGCTCGGACAGCCTATTTTCCTACGAGCAGTACTTC. Its translation: CASSDSLFSYEQYF.

This clonotype has more than one count but fewer than ten. The V call is TRBV7-3, the J call TRBJ2-2; 10 bases are a match to TRBD2. The CDR3 is 16 amino acids. Per the germline V gene, CDR1 is SGHTA and CDR2 is FQGTGA. Trimming took 5 bases from V and 8 from J; bases not matched to a gene: 11. The DNA for the CDR3 is TGTGCCAGCAGCCCGCTAGCGGGAGAGTTTAAAGGGGAGCTGTTTTTT. Translation: CASSPLAGEFKGELFF.

This clonotype was observed a few times. The chain uses TRBV7-2 and TRBJ2-2; the D gene is possibly TRBD1 (6 bases). CDR3 length: 14 amino acids. V lost 5 bases and J 4 bases, leaving 11 bases between the germline ends. The germline V gene has CDR1 SGHTA and CDR2 FQGNSA. CDR3 bases: TGTGCCAGCAGCATACAGGGTGGCACCGGGGAGCTGTTTTTT. Translated, it gives CASSIQGGTGELFF.

CDR3 in DNA: TGTGCCACCAGCAGAGATTCTTCCCCAGGCCCCTATGGCTACACCTTC. The encoded protein is CATSRDSSPGPYGYTF. V gene TRBV15 combines with J gene TRBJ1-2, with D unclear. In germline, CDR1 is LNHNV, CDR2 YYDKDF (reference sequence). This CDR3 has 16 residues. Deletions cut 0 bases from V and 4 bases from J, with 15 bases between. Complete variable domain (other parts from reference TRBV15 and TRBJ1-2): DAMVIQNPRYQVTQFGKPVTLSCSQTLNHNVMYWYQQKSSQAPKLLFHYYDKDFNNEADTPDNFQSRRPNTSFCFLDIRSPGLGDTAMYLCATSRDSSPGPYGYTFGSGTRLTVV.

The chain's CDR3 is CASSQAPGNEQFF. The CDR3 DNA reads TGTGCCAGCAGCCAAGCCCCAGGGAATGAGCAGTTCTTC. The chain uses TRBV4-2 and TRBJ2-5, with D possibly being TRBD1 (5 bases). The J call may be faulty, since TRBJ2-1 better matches the DNA end. CDR1 LGHNA and CDR2 YNFKEQ come from the germline V gene. The CDR3 has 13 residues.

The chain carries TRBV15 and TRBJ1-1, with D perhaps TRBD1 (5 bases). V lost 7 bases and J lost 4, with 13 bases in between. This CDR3 has 13 residues. Germline CDR1 and CDR2: LNHNV and YYDKDF (reference sequence). The CDR3 region is CATKIGGTTEAFF. CDR3 in DNA: TGTGCCACCAAAATTGGGGGGACCACTGAAGCTTTCTTT.

V usage is TRBV7-9 and J usage is TRBJ2-7, with D maybe TRBD1 (5 bases). The CDR3 length is 14 residues. The V end lost 1 base, the J end lost 5 bases, and 12 bases lay between the germline ends. Germline CDR1 SEHNR, CDR2 FQNEAQ (reference sequence). The CDR3 spells CASSLGQTTNEQYF. CDR3 sequence (DNA): TGTGCCAGCAGCTTAGGACAGACCACGAACGAGCAGTACTTC.

This chain joins TRBV28 and TRBJ2-1, with 10 bases matching TRBD1. V gave up 11 bases and J gave up 8 bases; unmatched junction bases: 15. Per the germline V gene, CDR1 is MDHEN and CDR2 is SYDVKM. The CDR3 totals 15 residues. DNA for the CDR3: TGTGCCTCACAAGGAAGGACAGGGGGATACTATGAGCAGTTCTTC. Translation: CASQGRTGGYYEQFF. Based on the CDR3 plus reference TRBV28 and TRBJ2-1, the full variable domain is DVKVTQSSRYLVKRTGEKVFLECVQDMDHENMFWYRQDPGLGLRLIYFSYDVKMKEKGDIPEGYSVSREKKERFSLILESASTNQTSMYLCASQGRTGGYYEQFFGPGTRLTVL.